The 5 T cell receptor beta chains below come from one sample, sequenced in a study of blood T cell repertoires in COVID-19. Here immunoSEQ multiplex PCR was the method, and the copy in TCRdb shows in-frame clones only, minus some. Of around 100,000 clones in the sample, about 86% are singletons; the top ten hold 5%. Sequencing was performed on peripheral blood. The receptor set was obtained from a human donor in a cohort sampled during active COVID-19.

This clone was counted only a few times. The CDR3 is CASSPGTSSGELFF. CDR3 bases: TGTGCCAGTAGTCCTGGGACTAGCTCCGGGGAGCTGTTTTTT. This sequence joins TRBV19 and TRBJ2-2; 9 bases are a match to TRBD2. CDR1 LNHDA and CDR2 SQIVND come from the germline V gene (reference sequence). Trimming removed 5 bases from V and 6 bases from J; junction bases left unmatched: 4. This CDR3 contains 14 residues. Variable domain in full (rest from reference TRBV19 and TRBJ2-2): DGGITQSPKYLFRKEGQNVTLSCEQNLNHDAMYWYRQDPGQGLRLIYYSQIVNDFQKGDIAEGYSVSREKKESFPLTVTSAQKNPTAFYLCASSPGTSSGELFFGEGSRLTVL.

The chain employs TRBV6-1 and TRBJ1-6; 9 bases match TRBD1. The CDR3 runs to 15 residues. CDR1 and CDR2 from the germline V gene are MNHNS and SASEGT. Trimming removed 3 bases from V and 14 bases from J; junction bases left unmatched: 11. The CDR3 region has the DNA TGTGCCAGCAGTGAGTCCGGGACAGGGCTTCGGGCCCTCCACTTT. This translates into CASSESGTGLRALHF.

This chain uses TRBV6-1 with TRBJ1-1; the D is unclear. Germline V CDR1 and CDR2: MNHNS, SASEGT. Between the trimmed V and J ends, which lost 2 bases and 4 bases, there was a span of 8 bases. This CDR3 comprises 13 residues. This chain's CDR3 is CASSEFRITEAFF. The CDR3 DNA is TGTGCCAGCAGTGAATTCAGGATCACTGAAGCTTTCTTT.

The CDR3 DNA is TGTGCCAGCAGTCCTCAGGGAACCACTGAAGCTTTCTTT. This sequence encodes CASSPQGTTEAFF. The gene calls are TRBV28 and TRBJ1-1; D might be TRBD1 (5 bases). The CDR3 spans 13 residues. The germline V gene encodes CDR1 MDHEN and CDR2 SYDVKM. V shed 5 bases and J shed 4 bases, with 11 bases lying between them.

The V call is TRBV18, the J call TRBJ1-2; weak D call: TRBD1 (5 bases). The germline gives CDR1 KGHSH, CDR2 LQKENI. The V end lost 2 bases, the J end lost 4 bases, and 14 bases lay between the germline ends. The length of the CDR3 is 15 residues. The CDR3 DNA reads TGTGCCAGCTCACCAGAGCAGGGATGGAGCTATGGCTACACCTTC. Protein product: CASSPEQGWSYGYTF.